This T cell receptor (beta chain) was recorded in a study of blood T cell repertoires in COVID-19. Study-wide context: Researchers got acute and convalescent COVID-19 samples from the United States, Italy and Spain.

Cohort allocation depended upon clinical history that participants reported. What the recovered Cohort 3 donors had was two negative PCRs, clearance, or symptom resolution. Methods used by the authors: Amplification with reference gene primers provided the estimates of nucleated cell counts. Some clones are missing from TCRdb's copy, which holds only in-frame ones; the method was immunoSEQ multiplex PCR. Clone size and the V and J calls come from that table; the DNA yielded D and trimming. The sample shows around 260,000 clones, 70% to 90% of them seen only once. The CDR3 runs 13 residues. The germline V and J ends were trimmed by 4 bases and 1 base, with 7 bases remaining between them. Germline V gives CDR1 WNHNN, CDR2 SYGVQD (reference sequence).

This sequence was found in a woman in her thirties who had recovered from COVID-19. The source material was PBMCs or T cells enriched from blood (not recorded which). The chain couples TRBV10-1 to TRBJ1-1, with D unresolved. CDR3 bases: TGCGCCAGCAGTGTGAACAGGAACACTGAAGCTTTCTTT. Its protein product is CASSVNRNTEAFF.